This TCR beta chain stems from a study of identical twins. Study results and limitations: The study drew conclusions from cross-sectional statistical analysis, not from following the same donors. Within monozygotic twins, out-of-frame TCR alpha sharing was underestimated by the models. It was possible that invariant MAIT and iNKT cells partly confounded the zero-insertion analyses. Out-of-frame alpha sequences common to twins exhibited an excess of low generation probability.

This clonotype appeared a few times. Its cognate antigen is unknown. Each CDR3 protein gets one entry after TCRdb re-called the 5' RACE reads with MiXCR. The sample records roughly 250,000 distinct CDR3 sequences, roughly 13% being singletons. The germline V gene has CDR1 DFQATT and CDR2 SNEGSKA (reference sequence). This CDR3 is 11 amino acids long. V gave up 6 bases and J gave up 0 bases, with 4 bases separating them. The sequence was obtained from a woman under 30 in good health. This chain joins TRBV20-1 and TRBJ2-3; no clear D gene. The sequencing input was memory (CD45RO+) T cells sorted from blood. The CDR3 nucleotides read TGCAGTGCCCTTAGCACAGATACGCAGTATTTT. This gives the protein CSALSTDTQYF.